This T cell receptor beta chain comes out of a study of T cell responses to AZD1222 COVID-19 vaccine. CDR3 length equals 15 residues. V lost 6 bases and J lost 2; bases outside the gene matches: 8. Germline values: CDR1 LGHDT, CDR2 YNNKEL (reference sequence). TCRdb keeps only in-frame clones here, not all; method: immunoSEQ multiplex PCR. The sample yields 110,000 to 150,000 clones, 85% to 90% seen once. Points from the study as a whole: Two AZD1222 administrations were followed by greater Spike-specific TCR breadth and depth. Researchers took repertoire samples only after the peak T cell response had come.

Concerning this clone itself: Its cognate antigen is unknown.

The chain joins TRBV3-1 (or the pseudogene TRBV3-2) to TRBJ2-7, with 9 bases lining up with TRBD2. Specimen: peripheral blood, collected on day 0 of AZD1222 vaccination. The receptor was derived from an adult in good health. DNA for the CDR3: TGTGCCAGCAGTCAAACTAGCGGGTCTCCCTACGAGCAGTACTTC. Protein product: CASSQTSGSPYEQYF.